Each of the 5 T cell receptor beta chains below was sequenced from the same sample in a study of shared clonotypes between healthy human individuals. Assay: immunoSEQ multiplex PCR; the TCRdb copy retains only in-frame clones and omits some. There are some 740,000 clones in the sample; 80% to 95% occur only once, and around 24% lies in the top ten. The naive CD8 fraction comprised CD45RO-negative cells positively selected for CCR7 and excluded terminally differentiated effector memory CD45RA+ cells. Material for sequencing was naive CD8+ T cells sorted from blood. The origin of the receptors is a man younger than 45 in good health.

The gene calls are TRBV21-1 and TRBJ1-2. TRBV21-1 is given as a pseudogene. This CDR3 is built from 13 residues. The CDR3 sequence is CASLSRTEYGYTF. The DNA of the CDR3 is TGTGCCAGCTTATCTCGGACGGAGTATGGCTACACCTTC.

The chain recombines TRBV7-9 with TRBJ2-1; D might be TRBD1 or TRBD2, each matching 5 bases. Germline CDR1 reads SEHNR; CDR2 reads FQNEAQ (reference sequence). The length of the CDR3 is 16 residues. Trimming removed 1 base from V and 8 bases from J, with 18 bases in between. The CDR3 is CASSLVSGDQRDEQFF. The CDR3 coding sequence is TGTGCCAGCAGCTTAGTGAGTGGGGACCAAAGGGATGAGCAGTTCTTC.

This chain joins TRBV5-4 and TRBJ2-7; D call uncertain. The CDR3 consists of 11 residues. Germline V CDR1 and CDR2: SGHNT, YYREEE (reference sequence). Trimming removed 3 bases from V and 9 bases from J, with 10 bases in between. The DNA of the CDR3 is TGTGCCAGCAGCTCTCGTAGAAGGCAGTACTTC. It is translated as CASSSRRRQYF.

Notes on this clone: Other DNA sequences in the same sample also yield this CDR3. V usage is TRBV27 and J usage is TRBJ1-1; no clear D gene. V was clipped by 3 bases and J by 6 bases, with 5 bases between them. Germline CDR1 reads MNHEY; CDR2 reads SMNVEV (reference sequence). CDR3 length: 11 amino acids. The CDR3 here is CASSLGPEAFF. The CDR3 region has the DNA TGTGCCAGCAGTTTGGGTCCTGAAGCTTTCTTT.

The chain employs TRBV9 and TRBJ2-1, with 7 bases fitting TRBD2. The junction had 9 bases not matched to a gene; V was cut back by 4 bases and J by 5 bases. The CDR3 extends over 15 amino acids. The germline V gene encodes CDR1 SGDLS and CDR2 YYNGEE. CDR3 residues: CASSPGDYLNNEQFF. In nucleotides, the CDR3 is TGTGCCAGCAGCCCCGGGGACTATCTCAACAATGAGCAGTTCTTC.